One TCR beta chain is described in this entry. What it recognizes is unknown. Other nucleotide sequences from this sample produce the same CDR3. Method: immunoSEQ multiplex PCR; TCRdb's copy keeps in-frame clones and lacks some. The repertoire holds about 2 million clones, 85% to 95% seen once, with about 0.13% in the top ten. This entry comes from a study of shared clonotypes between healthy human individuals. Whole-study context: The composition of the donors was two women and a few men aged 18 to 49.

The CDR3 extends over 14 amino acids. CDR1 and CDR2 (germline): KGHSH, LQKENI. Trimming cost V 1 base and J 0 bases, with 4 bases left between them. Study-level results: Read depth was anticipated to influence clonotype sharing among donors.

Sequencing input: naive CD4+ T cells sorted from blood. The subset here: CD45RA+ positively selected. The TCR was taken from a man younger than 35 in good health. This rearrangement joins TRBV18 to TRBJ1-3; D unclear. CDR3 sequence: CASSPQDSGNTIYF. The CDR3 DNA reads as TGTGCCAGCTCACCACAGGACTCTGGAAACACCATATATTTT.